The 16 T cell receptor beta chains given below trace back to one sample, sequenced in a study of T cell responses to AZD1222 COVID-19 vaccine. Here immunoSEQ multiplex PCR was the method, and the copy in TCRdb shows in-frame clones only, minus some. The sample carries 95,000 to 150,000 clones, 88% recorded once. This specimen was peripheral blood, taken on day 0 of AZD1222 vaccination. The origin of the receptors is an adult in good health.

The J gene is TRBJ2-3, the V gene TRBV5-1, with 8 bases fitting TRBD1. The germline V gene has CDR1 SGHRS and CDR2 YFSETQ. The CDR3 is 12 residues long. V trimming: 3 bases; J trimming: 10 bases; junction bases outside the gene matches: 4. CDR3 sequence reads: CASSYGQGPQYF. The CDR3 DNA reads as TGCGCCAGCAGCTATGGACAGGGCCCGCAGTATTTT.

The DNA for the CDR3 is TGTGCCGCCGGCGGGCAGAACACTGAAGCTTTCTTT. This translates into CAAGGQNTEAFF. The rearrangement links TRBV6-5 to TRBJ1-1; D unclear. Germline V gives CDR1 MNHEY, CDR2 SVGAGI. The CDR3 has 12 residues. Trimming stripped 11 bases from V and 1 base from J, with 11 bases between.

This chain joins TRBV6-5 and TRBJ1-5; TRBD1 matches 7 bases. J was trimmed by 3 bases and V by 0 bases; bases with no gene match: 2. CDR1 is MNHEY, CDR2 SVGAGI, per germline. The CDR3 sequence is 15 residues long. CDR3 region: CASSYSGQANQPQHF. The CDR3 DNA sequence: TGTGCCAGCAGTTACTCCGGACAGGCCAATCAGCCCCAGCATTTT.

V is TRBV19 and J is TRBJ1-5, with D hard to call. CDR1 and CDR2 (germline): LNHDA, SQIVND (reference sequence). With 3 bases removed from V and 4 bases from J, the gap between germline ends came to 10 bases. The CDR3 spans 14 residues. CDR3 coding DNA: TGTGCCAGTAGTATTGTCCCCGGTAATCAGCCCCAGCATTTT. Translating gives CASSIVPGNQPQHF.

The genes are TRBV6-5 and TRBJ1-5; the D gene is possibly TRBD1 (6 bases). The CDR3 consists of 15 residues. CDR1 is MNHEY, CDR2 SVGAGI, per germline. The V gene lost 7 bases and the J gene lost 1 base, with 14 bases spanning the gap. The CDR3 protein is CASTGLGGSNQPQHF. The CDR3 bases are TGTGCCAGCACGGGACTAGGGGGGAGCAATCAGCCCCAGCATTTT.

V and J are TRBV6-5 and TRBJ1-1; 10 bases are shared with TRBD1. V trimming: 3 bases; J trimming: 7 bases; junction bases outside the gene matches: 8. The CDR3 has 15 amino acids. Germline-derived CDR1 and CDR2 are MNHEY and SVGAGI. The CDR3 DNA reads TGTGCCAGCAGTTATGGGGGACAGGGGTACGATGAAGCTTTCTTT. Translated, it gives CASSYGGQGYDEAFF.

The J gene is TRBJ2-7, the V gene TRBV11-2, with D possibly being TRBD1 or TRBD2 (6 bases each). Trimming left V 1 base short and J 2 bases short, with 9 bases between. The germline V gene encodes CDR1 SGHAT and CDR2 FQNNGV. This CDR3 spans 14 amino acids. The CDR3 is CASSLGGTPYEQYF. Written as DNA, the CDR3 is TGTGCCAGCAGCTTAGGCGGGACACCCTACGAGCAGTACTTC.

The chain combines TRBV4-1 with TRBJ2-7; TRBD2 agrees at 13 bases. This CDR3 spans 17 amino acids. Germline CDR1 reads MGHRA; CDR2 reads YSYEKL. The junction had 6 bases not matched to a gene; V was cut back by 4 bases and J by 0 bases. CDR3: CASSLGTSGATSYEQYF. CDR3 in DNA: TGCGCCAGCAGCCTAGGGACTAGCGGGGCAACCTCCTACGAGCAGTACTTC.

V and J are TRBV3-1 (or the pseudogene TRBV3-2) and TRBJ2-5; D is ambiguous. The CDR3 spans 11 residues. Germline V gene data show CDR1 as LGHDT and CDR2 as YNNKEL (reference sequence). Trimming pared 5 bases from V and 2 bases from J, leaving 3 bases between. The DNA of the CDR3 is TGTGCCAGCAGCGAGCAAGAGACCCAGTACTTC. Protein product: CASSEQETQYF.

The chain's CDR3 is CASSARTSGNTIYF. In DNA, the CDR3 is TGTGCCAGCAGCGCCCGGACGTCTGGAAACACCATATATTTT. The rearrangement uses TRBV6-5 and TRBJ1-3; D is ambiguous. CDR1 and CDR2 from the germline V gene are MNHEY and SVGAGI. The V end was cut by 6 bases, the J end by 1 base, with 10 bases between. The CDR3 consists of 14 residues.

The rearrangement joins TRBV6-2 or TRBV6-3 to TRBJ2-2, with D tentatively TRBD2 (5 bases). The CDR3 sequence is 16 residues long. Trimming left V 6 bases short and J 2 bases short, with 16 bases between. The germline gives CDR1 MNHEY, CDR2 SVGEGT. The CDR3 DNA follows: TGTGCCAGCAGCCGGCCAGCGGTAAGAAACACCGGGGAGCTGTTTTTT. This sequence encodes CASSRPAVRNTGELFF.

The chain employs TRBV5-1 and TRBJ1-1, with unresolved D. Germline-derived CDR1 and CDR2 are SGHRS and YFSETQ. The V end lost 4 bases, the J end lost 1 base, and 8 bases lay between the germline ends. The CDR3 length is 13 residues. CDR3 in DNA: TGCGCCAGCAGCCCTCTGGGGAACACTGAAGCTTTCTTT. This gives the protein CASSPLGNTEAFF.

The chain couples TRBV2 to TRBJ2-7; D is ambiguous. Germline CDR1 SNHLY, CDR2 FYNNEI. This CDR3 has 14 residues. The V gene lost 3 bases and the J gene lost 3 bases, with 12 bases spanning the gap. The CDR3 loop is CASSDSRVHYEQYF. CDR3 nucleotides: TGTGCCAGCAGTGATAGCAGAGTTCACTACGAGCAGTACTTC.

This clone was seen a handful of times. As DNA, the CDR3 is TGTGCCAGCAGTGAAGTTGGGGGAGGGTACGAGCAGTACTTC. This encodes CASSEVGGGYEQYF. The genes are TRBV6-1 and TRBJ2-7, with 7 bases fitting TRBD2. With 1 base clipped from V and 4 bases from J, the junction kept 4 bases outside the gene matches. The CDR3 length is 14 residues. Germline values: CDR1 MNHNS, CDR2 SASEGT.

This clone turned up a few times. The CDR3 DNA is TGTGCCAGCATCGGGGTTAAGGGCTATGGCTACACCTTC. It translates to CASIGVKGYGYTF. The chain has TRBV28 and TRBJ1-2; D remains unclear. The CDR3 is 13 amino acids. The V end was cut by 7 bases, the J end by 4 bases, with 13 bases between. Germline CDR1 and CDR2: MDHEN and SYDVKM.

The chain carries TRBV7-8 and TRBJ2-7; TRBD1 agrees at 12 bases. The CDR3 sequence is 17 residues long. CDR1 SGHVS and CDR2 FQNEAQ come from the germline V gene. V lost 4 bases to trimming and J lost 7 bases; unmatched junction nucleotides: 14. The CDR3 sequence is CASSSTTPGQGAKEQYF. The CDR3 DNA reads TGTGCCAGCAGCTCAACGACGCCGGGACAGGGGGCGAAAGAGCAGTACTTC. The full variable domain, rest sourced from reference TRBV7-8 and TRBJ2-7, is GAGVSQSPRYKVAKRGQDVALRCDPISGHVSLFWYQQALGQGPEFLTYFQNEAQLDKSGLPSDRFFAERPEGSVSTLKIQRTQQEDSAVYLCASSSTTPGQGAKEQYFGPGTRLTVT.